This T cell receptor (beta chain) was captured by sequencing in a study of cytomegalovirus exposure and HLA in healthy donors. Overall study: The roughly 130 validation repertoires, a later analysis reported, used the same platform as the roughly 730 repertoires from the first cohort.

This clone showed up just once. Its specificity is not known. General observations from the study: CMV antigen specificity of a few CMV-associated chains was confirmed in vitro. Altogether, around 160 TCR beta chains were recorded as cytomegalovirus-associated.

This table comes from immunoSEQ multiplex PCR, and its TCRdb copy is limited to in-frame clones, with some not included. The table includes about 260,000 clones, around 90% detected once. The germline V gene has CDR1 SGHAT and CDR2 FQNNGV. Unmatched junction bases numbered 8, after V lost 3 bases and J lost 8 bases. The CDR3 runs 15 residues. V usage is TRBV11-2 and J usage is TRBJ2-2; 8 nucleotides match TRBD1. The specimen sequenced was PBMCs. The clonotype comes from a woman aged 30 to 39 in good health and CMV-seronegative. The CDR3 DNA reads TGTGCCAGCAGCTTCCGGGACAGGAGTGGGGGGGAGCTGTTTTTT. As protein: CASSFRDRSGGELFF.